These T cell receptor beta chains were read from a single sample in a study of shared clonotypes between healthy human individuals. Some clones are missing from TCRdb's copy, which holds only in-frame ones; the method was immunoSEQ multiplex PCR. The data contain some 500,000 clones, 95% to 96% of them singletons. The sequenced material came from naive CD4+ T cells sorted from blood. Every receptor here comes from a woman younger than 45 in good health. Each CDR3 is given with its conserved first and last residue. Size values are once, few and many counts, or a class for expanded clones, and some rows have none.

J | size | V | CDR3
TRBJ2-3 | NA | TRBV4-1 | CASSTRQGTDTQYF
TRBJ2-2 | once | TRBV27 | CASSSKGGIVVSSGELFF
TRBJ2-2 | once | TRBV4-1 | CASSHGVLAGGPGELFF
TRBJ2-7 | NA | TRBV4-1 | CASSQRRLAGGPPSYEQYF
TRBJ1-5 | once | TRBV27 | CASRPTQARNQPQHF
TRBJ2-3 | NA | TRBV30 | CAWSVDNYSTDTQYF
TRBJ2-2 | NA | TRBV19 | CASSVKLNTGELFF
TRBJ2-1 | NA | TRBV28 | CASVLGGSSYNEQFF
TRBJ2-1 | NA | TRBV2 | CASSELAGSINEQFF
TRBJ2-7 | NA | TRBV28 | CASSGRNRNYEQYF
TRBJ1-1 | NA | TRBV5-5 | CASSLVDRGTEAFF
TRBJ2-1 | NA | TRBV7-9 | CATAGTSGDVSYNEQFF
NA | NA | TRBV10-3 | CAISESRIRYEQYF
TRBJ2-1 | NA | TRBV29-1 | CSVEKRIFSYNEQFF
TRBJ2-6 | NA | TRBV5-1 | CASSPWTGVFGANVLTF
TRBJ2-7 | NA | TRBV28 | CASSDGTRYYEQYF
TRBJ2-1 | NA | TRBV11-3 | CASSLAGTSGSSYNEQFF
TRBJ2-1 | once | TRBV5-1 | CASSPLPSPPNEQFF
TRBJ1-5 | NA | TRBV28 | CASSTTGRNQPQHF
TRBJ2-1 | NA | TRBV21-1 | CTSSKVTRLFHEQFF
TRBJ2-3 | NA | TRBV18 | CASSLGLAGTDTQYF
TRBJ2-1 | NA | TRBV30 | CAWSPGGNNEQFF
TRBJ2-5 | NA | TRBV28 | CASSSVQTQYF
TRBJ2-2 | NA | TRBV6-5 | CASSPGRVNTGELFF
TRBJ1-4 | once | TRBV5-1 | CASSGKTGATNEKLFF
TRBJ2-2 | NA | TRBV28 | CASSQVASRNTGELFF
TRBJ1-1 | NA | TRBV10-3 | CAISGQGSTEAFF
TRBJ2-3 | NA | TRBV10-1 | CASSLYRVDTQYF
TRBJ2-2 | NA | TRBV19 | CASSAQGTGELFF